Listed here is a single TCR beta chain. The antigen is undetermined. Germline V gene sequence: CDR1 SEHNR, CDR2 FQNEAQ (reference sequence). The CDR3 extends over 17 amino acids. Researchers prepared the TRB cDNA libraries using 5' RACE with UMI labels. TCRdb reanalyzed the 5' RACE reads, giving one entry per CDR3 protein sequence and no DNA. Seen in this sample are 100,000 to 150,000 distinct CDR3 sequences; the ten most common clones hold about 0.62%. These data come from a study of CXCR3-negative and CXCR3-positive naive CD8 T cells. About the study: Roughly 1.5 +/- 0.3 million TRB reads came from each library, giving about 130 million in total. Study-wide findings and caveats: The TRB CDR3s that CXCR3-positive naive cells carried were more hydrophobic than those of CXCR3-negative naive cells.

The sample consisted of naive CXCR3+ CD8+ T cells from blood. Indicated subset: CD45RO-CCR7+CD27+CD95- naive CD8+ T cells expressing CXCR3 (TNR3+). This receptor was identified in a human donor in good health. Some clones in this sample may be carry-over from other donors' samples. This chain connects TRBV7-9 to TRBJ1-3. CDR3: CASSLAGDGSSGNTIYF. Full variable domain (missing parts from reference TRBV7-9 and TRBJ1-3): DTGVSQNPRHKITKRGQNVTFRCDPISEHNRLYWYRQTLGQGPEFLTYFQNEAQLEKSRLLSDRFSAERPKGSFSTLEIQRTEQGDSAMYLCASSLAGDGSSGNTIYFGEGSWLTVV.